The 15 T cell receptor beta chains reported below all come from one sample, sequenced in a study of blood T cell repertoires in COVID-19. The table came from immunoSEQ multiplex PCR; TCRdb's copy has only in-frame clones and leaves some out. The data contain around 53,000 clones, 87% of them singletons. The sequenced material came from peripheral blood. Receptor source: a man aged 50-60 years with acute or convalescent COVID-19.

The CDR3 region has the DNA TGTGCCAGCACCCCCGAGCGGGGGCCACTATACAATGAGCAGTTCTTC. This gives the protein CASTPERGPLYNEQFF. The rearrangement joins TRBV4-2 to TRBJ2-1; TRBD2 matches 8 bases. J lost 4 bases, V lost 7 bases, and 12 bases had no gene match. Germline assignment: CDR1 LGHNA and CDR2 YNFKEQ. The CDR3 contains 16 residues.

CDR3: CASSNNRGRETQYF. The DNA of the CDR3 is TGTGCCAGCAGTAACAACAGGGGTCGGGAGACCCAGTACTTC. This chain uses TRBV6-5 with TRBJ2-5; 7 bases match TRBD1. The germline V gene encodes CDR1 MNHEY and CDR2 SVGAGI. The CDR3 consists of 14 residues. The V and J ends lost 5 bases and 5 bases, in that order; junction bases with no gene match: 8.

The V and J genes are TRBV7-9 and TRBJ1-2; D ambiguous. V lost 5 bases to trimming and J lost 4 bases, with 11 bases between them. Looked up from germline, CDR1 is SEHNR and CDR2 is FQNEAQ (reference sequence). This CDR3 contains 13 residues. The CDR3 DNA reads as TGTGCCAGCAGCCTAGACGAGATCTATGGCTACACCTTC. Translating gives CASSLDEIYGYTF.

The V call is TRBV20-1, the J call TRBJ1-1; the D gene is possibly TRBD1 (6 bases). The CDR3 runs to 11 residues. Germline CDR1 reads DFQATT; CDR2 reads SNEGSKA (reference sequence). Trimming took 8 bases from V and 1 from J, leaving 8 bases between them. Written as DNA, the CDR3 is TGCAGTCAGGGGAGGAACACTGAAGCTTTCTTT. Translated: CSQGRNTEAFF.

This clone was observed a handful of times. The chain employs TRBV6-5 and TRBJ2-2, with 8 positions matching TRBD2. V trimming: 8 bases; J trimming: 0 bases; junction bases outside the gene matches: 5. CDR3 length: 15 amino acids. Germline lookup yields CDR1 MNHEY and CDR2 SVGAGI. The CDR3 sequence is CASEERGPNTGELFF. CDR3 DNA sequence: TGTGCCAGCGAAGAGCGGGGGCCGAACACCGGGGAGCTGTTTTTT.

This clone was detected once. The rearrangement uses TRBV18 and TRBJ2-2, with 10 bases fitting TRBD2. The length of the CDR3 is 17 residues. Germline lookup yields CDR1 KGHSH and CDR2 LQKENI. V gave up 0 bases and J gave up 0 bases; unmatched junction bases: 1. The CDR3 DNA reads as TGTGCCAGCTCACCACCTCTAGCGGGGGCGAACACCGGGGAGCTGTTTTTT. It translates to CASSPPLAGANTGELFF.

This CDR3 reads CASSLEGGSYEQYF. CDR3 sequence (DNA): TGCGCCAGCAGCTTGGAAGGGGGCTCCTACGAGCAGTACTTC. The chain carries TRBV5-1 and TRBJ2-7, with a possible D match to TRBD1 (6 bases). This CDR3 has 14 amino acids. From germline, CDR1 is SGHRS and CDR2 YFSETQ. V lost 0 bases and J lost 0, with 7 bases in between.

The chain employs TRBV5-4 and TRBJ2-1; 9 positions match TRBD1. With 1 base clipped from V and 8 bases from J, the junction kept 7 bases outside the gene matches. Germline V gene lookup returns CDR1 SGHNT and CDR2 YYREEE (reference sequence). The CDR3 is made up of 15 amino acids. CDR3 protein: CASSLRDRAGDEQFF. The CDR3, as DNA: TGTGCCAGCAGCTTGAGGGACAGGGCAGGGGATGAGCAGTTCTTC. The full variable domain, in which reference TRBV5-4 and TRBJ2-1 provide the parts outside the CDR3, is ETGVTQSPTHLIKTRGQQVTLRCSSQSGHNTVSWYQQALGQGPQFIFQYYREEENGRGNFPPRFSGLQFPNYSSELNVNALELDDSALYLCASSLRDRAGDEQFFGPGTRLTVL.

The V call is TRBV10-3, the J call TRBJ1-2, with 9 positions matching TRBD1. With V trimmed by 10 bases and J by 8 bases, 11 bases remained unmatched. This CDR3 has 13 amino acids. Germline CDR1 and CDR2: ENHRY and SYGVKD. The CDR3 DNA follows: TGTGCCACCTGGAGGACAGGGGAGGGGGGCTACACCTTC. The encoded protein is CATWRTGEGGYTF.

The chain has TRBV13 and TRBJ2-1; 9 nucleotides match TRBD1. V was pared by 3 bases and J by 3 bases, with 3 bases of the junction left unmatched. From germline, CDR1 is PRHDT and CDR2 FYEKMQ (reference sequence). This CDR3 has 15 amino acids. This CDR3 reads CASSFGQGNYNEQFF. DNA for the CDR3: TGTGCCAGCAGCTTCGGACAGGGGAACTACAATGAGCAGTTCTTC.

The rearrangement joins TRBV4-2 to TRBJ2-7, with 7 bases aligning to TRBD1. The CDR3 loop spans 15 amino acids. The V and J ends lost 1 base and 2 bases, in that order; junction bases with no gene match: 5. Germline CDR1 and CDR2: LGHNA and YNFKEQ. The CDR3 DNA is TGTGCCAGCAGCCAAGTTGTGGGACAGACCTACGAGCAGTACTTC. Protein: CASSQVVGQTYEQYF.

The chain uses TRBV6-5 and TRBJ1-1; tentative D call: TRBD1 (5 bases). CDR3 length: 14 amino acids. V lost 6 bases, J lost 5 bases, and 16 bases lay in between. Germline CDR1 MNHEY, CDR2 SVGAGI. CDR3 nucleotide sequence: TGTGCCAGCAGGGGAAGTGGGAGGGGAACTGAAGCTTTCTTT. Translated: CASRGSGRGTEAFF.

V gene TRBV7-3 combines with J gene TRBJ2-3; 8 bases align to TRBD2. The junction had 3 bases not matched to a gene; V was cut back by 2 bases and J by 2 bases. There are 15 residues in the CDR3. Germline V lookup: CDR1 SGHTA, CDR2 FQGTGA. The CDR3 here is CASSLAGGPTDTQYF. CDR3 nucleotides: TGTGCCAGCAGCTTAGCGGGGGGTCCCACAGATACGCAGTATTTT.

This rearrangement joins TRBV14 to TRBJ1-2; D is unclear. Per germline, CDR1 SGHDN and CDR2 FVKESK. The CDR3 has 15 residues. Trimming took 0 bases from V and 7 from J, leaving 15 bases between them. CDR3 in DNA: TGTGCCAGCAGCCAAGATCTGCGAGGGTTCTTTGGCTACACCTTC. It specifies CASSQDLRGFFGYTF. The entire variable domain, with the rest obtained from reference TRBV14 and TRBJ1-2, is as follows: EAGVTQFPSHSVIEKGQTVTLRCDPISGHDNLYWYRRVMGKEIKFLLHFVKESKQDESGMPNNRFLAERTGGTYSTLKVQPAELEDSGVYFCASSQDLRGFFGYTFGSGTRLTVV.

This chain connects TRBV27 to TRBJ1-1; a possible D gene is TRBD1 (5 bases). Germline V gene sequence: CDR1 MNHEY, CDR2 SMNVEV (reference sequence). There are 13 residues in the CDR3. V was cut by 2 bases and J by 6 bases, with 10 bases left in between. The CDR3 protein is CASSLRGGAEAFF. The CDR3 coding sequence is TGTGCCAGCAGTTTAAGGGGCGGCGCTGAAGCTTTCTTT.